Shown below are 8 T cell receptor beta chains from a single sample sequenced in a study of OX40 agonist ivuxolimab in advanced cancers. Produced via immunoSEQ multiplex PCR; TCRdb's table is partial and in-frame only. This sample has around 83,000 clones, with over 75% found just once. The sample consisted of CD4+ or CD8+ T cells sorted from blood, taken in a trial of the OX40 agonist ivuxolimab. The receptors shown here come from an adult with an advanced solid tumor such as melanoma, head and neck, liver or kidney cancer.

The genes are TRBV5-1 and TRBJ2-7, with TRBD1 identical over 10 bases. Trimming cost V 3 bases and J 6 bases; bases outside gene matches: 6. Germline-derived CDR1 and CDR2 are SGHRS and YFSETQ. The CDR3 sequence is 14 residues long. CDR3 sequence: CASSSGQGKVEQYF. CDR3 nucleotide sequence: TGCGCCAGCAGCTCGGGACAGGGGAAGGTCGAGCAGTACTTC.

The chain links TRBV7-9 to TRBJ2-1; 7 bases align to TRBD2. Germline V gene lookup returns CDR1 SEHNR and CDR2 FQNEAQ (reference sequence). CDR3 length equals 14 residues. V gave up 5 bases and J gave up 12 bases; unmatched junction bases: 13. Here the CDR3 reads CASSPELALVRQFF. CDR3 in DNA: TGTGCCAGCAGCCCAGAACTAGCGTTGGTGCGGCAGTTCTTC.

The chain has TRBV5-5 and TRBJ2-3; D may be TRBD1 or TRBD2 (5 bases each). The CDR3 length is 14 residues. Trimming removed 4 bases from V and 2 bases from J, with 11 bases in between. The V gene's germline CDR1 is SGHKS and CDR2 YYEKEE (reference sequence). CDR3 loop: CASSRGPDTDTQYF. The CDR3 nucleotides read TGTGCCAGCAGCCGGGGACCTGACACAGATACGCAGTATTTT.

This sequence joins TRBV9 and TRBJ2-1, with 10 bases fitting TRBD2. The germline V gene encodes CDR1 SGDLS and CDR2 YYNGEE. The V and J ends lost 2 bases and 7 bases, in that order; junction bases with no gene match: 15. The CDR3 is 18 amino acids. CDR3 in amino acids: CASSVGALAGAVGNEQFF. The CDR3 nucleotides are TGTGCCAGCAGCGTTGGAGCCCTAGCGGGGGCGGTGGGGAATGAGCAGTTCTTC.

This chain joins TRBV5-6 and TRBJ2-4; D assignment may be TRBD1 or TRBD2 (6 bases each). The CDR3 is 16 residues long. CDR1 and CDR2 from the germline V gene are SGHDT and YYEEEE. V was trimmed by 6 bases and J by 0 bases, leaving 16 bases between them. The CDR3 DNA follows: TGTGCCAGCACGGGGAGGACAGACCTAGCCAAAAACATTCAGTACTTC. Protein product: CASTGRTDLAKNIQYF. The full variable domain, in which reference TRBV5-6 and TRBJ2-4 provide the parts outside the CDR3, is DAGVTQSPTHLIKTRGQQVTLRCSPKSGHDTVSWYQQALGQGPQFIFQYYEEEERQRGNFPDRFSGHQFPNYSSELNVNALLLGDSALYLCASTGRTDLAKNIQYFGAGTRLSVL.

This sequence joins TRBV29-1 and TRBJ1-3, with unresolved D. The CDR3 covers 14 residues. Germline CDR1 is SQVTM and CDR2 is ANQGSEA. The ends were cut back, 7 bases at V and 0 bases at J, with 13 bases in the middle. CDR3 DNA sequence: TGCAGCGCCTTACAGCAATACTCTGGAAACACCATATATTTT. It translates to CSALQQYSGNTIYF. Based on the CDR3 plus reference TRBV29-1 and TRBJ1-3, the full variable domain is SAVISQKPSRDICQRGTSLTIQCQVDSQVTMMFWYRQQPGQSLTLIATANQGSEATYESGFVIDKFPISRPNLTFSTLTVSNMSPEDSSIYLCSALQQYSGNTIYFGEGSWLTVV.

This clone was observed once. The gene calls are TRBV10-3 and TRBJ2-5; a possible D gene is TRBD1 (6 bases). The V end was cut by 6 bases, the J end by 5 bases, with 16 bases between. Germline assignment: CDR1 ENHRY and CDR2 SYGVKD. The CDR3 covers 14 residues. CDR3 nucleotides: TGTGCCATCAGAGACGGGACAATCAGTGAGACCCAGTACTTC. Its protein product is CAIRDGTISETQYF.

This rearrangement joins TRBV19 to TRBJ2-7; 11 bases are a match to TRBD2. V shed 5 bases, J shed 2 bases, and the junction held 2 bases outside the gene matches. The CDR3 is 14 amino acids. The germline CDR1 and CDR2 sequences are LNHDA and SQIVND (reference sequence). The CDR3 loop is CASSLAGGPYEQYF. CDR3 in DNA: TGTGCCAGTAGTTTAGCGGGAGGGCCCTACGAGCAGTACTTC.